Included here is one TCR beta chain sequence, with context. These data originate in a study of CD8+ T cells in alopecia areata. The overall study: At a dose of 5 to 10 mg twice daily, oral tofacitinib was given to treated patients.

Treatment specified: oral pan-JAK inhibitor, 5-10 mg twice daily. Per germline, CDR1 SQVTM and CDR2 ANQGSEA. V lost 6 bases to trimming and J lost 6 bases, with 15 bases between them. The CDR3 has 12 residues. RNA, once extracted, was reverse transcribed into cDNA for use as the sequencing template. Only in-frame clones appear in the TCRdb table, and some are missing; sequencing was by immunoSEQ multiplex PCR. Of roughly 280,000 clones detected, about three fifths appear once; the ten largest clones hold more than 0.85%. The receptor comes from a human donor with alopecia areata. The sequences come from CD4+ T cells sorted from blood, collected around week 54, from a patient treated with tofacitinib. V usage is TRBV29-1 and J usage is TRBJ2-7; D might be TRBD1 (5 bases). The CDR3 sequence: CSVNTGTAEQYF. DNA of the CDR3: TGCAGCGTAAATACAGGAACCGCCGAGCAGTACTTC.